The rows below give T cell receptor beta chains drawn from one sample of a study of T cell responses to AZD1222 COVID-19 vaccine. This table comes from immunoSEQ multiplex PCR, and its TCRdb copy is limited to in-frame clones, with some not included. The sample has about 140,000 clones; around nine tenths are singletons. The input for sequencing was peripheral blood, taken on day 0 of AZD1222 vaccination. These receptors were collected from an adult in good health. Each CDR3 is given without its conserved first and last residue. D genes are given only for firm matches.

cdr3_length: 11
d_call: TRBD1
v_call: TRBV6-5
j_call: TRBJ1-1
cdr3_aa: ASRMTGVDEAF

cdr3_length: 11
d_call: TRBD1
v_call: TRBV6-5
j_call: TRBJ1-2
cdr3_aa: ASSNRGGYGYT

cdr3_length: 13
d_call: TRBD1
v_call: TRBV2
j_call: TRBJ1-2
cdr3_aa: ASSGDRGTNYGYT

cdr3_length: 11
d_call: -
v_call: TRBV5-1
j_call: TRBJ2-7
cdr3_aa: ASSLGPPYEQY

cdr3_length: 14
d_call: -
v_call: TRBV7-8
j_call: TRBJ1-5
cdr3_aa: ASSSVSRTDNQPQH

cdr3_length: 12
d_call: TRBD1
v_call: TRBV7-8
j_call: TRBJ1-1
cdr3_aa: ASSRRQGGSEAF

cdr3_length: 14
d_call: -
v_call: TRBV9
j_call: TRBJ2-3
cdr3_aa: ASSPSQGQSTDTQY

cdr3_length: 12
d_call: TRBD1
v_call: TRBV20-1
j_call: TRBJ1-3
cdr3_aa: SASARGPGNTIY

cdr3_length: 12
d_call: TRBD1
v_call: TRBV2
j_call: TRBJ1-4
cdr3_aa: ASSGGQGFEKLF

cdr3_length: 10
d_call: -
v_call: TRBV6-5
j_call: TRBJ1-1
cdr3_aa: ASSSGITEAF

cdr3_length: 11
d_call: -
v_call: TRBV29-1
j_call: TRBJ1-5
cdr3_aa: SATGGKAQPQH

cdr3_length: 12
d_call: -
v_call: TRBV3-1/TRBV3-2
j_call: TRBJ2-1
cdr3_aa: ASSRQGGSGEQF

cdr3_length: 9
d_call: -
v_call: TRBV28
j_call: TRBJ2-7
cdr3_aa: ASSLGYEQY

cdr3_length: 14
d_call: -
v_call: TRBV4-1
j_call: TRBJ1-2
cdr3_aa: ASSQEVGDPNYGYT

cdr3_length: 15
d_call: TRBD2
v_call: TRBV4-1
j_call: TRBJ2-1
cdr3_aa: ASSQWVAGLSYNEQF

cdr3_length: 13
d_call: -
v_call: TRBV15
j_call: TRBJ2-5
cdr3_aa: ATSRDPSRGETQY

cdr3_length: 14
d_call: -
v_call: TRBV7-2
j_call: TRBJ2-5
cdr3_aa: ASSLTPGPKQETQY

cdr3_length: 19
d_call: -
v_call: TRBV7-8
j_call: TRBJ1-5
cdr3_aa: ASSLGLEEGPSIRGNQPQH

cdr3_length: 13
d_call: -
v_call: TRBV4-1
j_call: TRBJ2-1
cdr3_aa: ASRPDRREYNEQF